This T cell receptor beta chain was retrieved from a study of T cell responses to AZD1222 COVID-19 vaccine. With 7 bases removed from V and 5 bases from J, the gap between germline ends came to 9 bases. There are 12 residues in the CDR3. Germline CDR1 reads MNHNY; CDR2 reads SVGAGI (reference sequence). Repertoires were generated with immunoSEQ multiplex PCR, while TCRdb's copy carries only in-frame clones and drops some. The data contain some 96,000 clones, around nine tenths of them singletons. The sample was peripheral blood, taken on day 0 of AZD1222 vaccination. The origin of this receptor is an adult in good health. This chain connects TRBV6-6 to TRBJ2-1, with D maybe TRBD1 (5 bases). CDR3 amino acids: CASTQGNNEQFF. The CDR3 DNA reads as TGTGCCAGCACCCAGGGAAACAATGAGCAGTTCTTC.